One sample yielded the 14 T cell receptor beta chains listed below, sequenced in a study of T cells in Graves' hyperthyroidism and ophthalmopathy (dated by TCRdb to about 2019). The library was generated by multiplex PCR. Data came from an Illumina HiSeq 2000. TCR beta CDR3 regions were amplified from RNA transcripts. A first-round RT-PCR of the TCR CDR3 used the HTBI primer set with the Qiagen OneStep RT-PCR kit. TCRdb handled the public reads itself, with Q25 trimming in fastp and clone calling in MiXCR, and kept productive beta chains. CDR3 protein duplicates are merged, each entry listing the most common genes and DNA. This sample is represented by nearly 600,000 distinct CDR3 sequences; approximately 15% of them were singletons. The ten largest make up 5.8% of the sample. Sequencing was carried out using blood. The receptors were sampled from a woman in her twenties or thirties with Graves' hyperthyroidism that later progressed to Graves' ophthalmopathy.

This clonotype was seen a few times. The gene calls are TRBV20-1 and TRBJ1-4; D gene ambiguous. The CDR3 runs to 14 residues. With 1 base removed from V and 4 bases from J, the gap between germline ends came to 10 bases. Germline V gene lookup returns CDR1 DFQATT and CDR2 SNEGSKA (reference sequence). Here the CDR3 DNA reads TGCAGTGCTAGAGGCGACAACGATAATGAAAAACTGTTTTTT. As protein: CSARGDNDNEKLFF.

This clonotype was counted many times. The chain carries TRBV2 and TRBJ2-7, with 14 bases matching TRBD2. The CDR3 spans 16 residues. The V gene's germline CDR1 is SNHLY and CDR2 FYNNEI. The ends lost 6 bases at V and 5 bases at J; junction bases unmatched: 9. The CDR3 region is CASRHRTSGRSDEQYF. In DNA form, the CDR3 reads TGTGCCAGCAGGCACCGGACTAGCGGGAGGAGTGACGAGCAGTACTTC.

The sample holds a few counts of this clonotype. V usage is TRBV10-3 and J usage is TRBJ2-7; tentative D call: TRBD2 (7 bases). The V and J ends lost 6 bases and 5 bases respectively, with 14 bases between them. There are 13 residues in the CDR3. Germline assignment: CDR1 ENHRY and CDR2 SYGVKD. In DNA, the CDR3 is TGTGCCATCAGGGGGGGGGGGGGCGACGAGCAGTACTTC. Its translation is CAIRGGGGDEQYF.

This clonotype came up many times. One end of the junction varies from germline; a read error may be responsible. In DNA form, the CDR3 reads TGTGCCAGCGGACAGACCTATGGCTGCACCTTC. Its protein product is CASGQTYGCTF. This chain links TRBV7-2 with TRBJ1-2, with a possible D match to TRBD1 (6 bases). Germline V lookup: CDR1 SGHTA, CDR2 FQGNSA. The CDR3 consists of 11 residues.

The V call is TRBV24-1, the J call TRBJ1-1; D unresolved. Between the trimmed V and J ends, which lost 8 bases and 7 bases, there was a span of 13 bases. Germline CDR1 is KGHDR and CDR2 is SFDVKD. This CDR3 has 12 residues. The CDR3 DNA is TGTGCCACCAAGAGCCTAACGGGTGAAGCTTTCTTT. Translating it yields CATKSLTGEAFF.

This clonotype showed up many times. CDR3 region: CASSESLGQGPTYEQYF. The CDR3, as DNA: TGTGCCAGCAGTGAATCCCTCGGACAGGGGCCAACCTACGAGCAGTACTTC. The rearrangement joins TRBV25-1 to TRBJ2-7; TRBD1 aligns across 9 bases. The V and J ends lost 1 base and 2 bases, in that order; junction bases with no gene match: 9. The CDR3 runs to 17 residues. From germline, CDR1 is MGHDK and CDR2 SYGVNS.

At least ten counts were recorded for this clonotype. The chain couples TRBV28 to TRBJ2-7, with D tentatively TRBD1 (5 bases). Germline-derived CDR1 and CDR2 are MDHEN and SYDVKM. The CDR3 length is 14 residues. Trimming removed 5 bases at V and 1 base at J, with 12 bases between. The CDR3 nucleotides are TGTGCCAGCAGTCCCCGCACAGGATCCTACGAGCAGTACTTC. It translates to CASSPRTGSYEQYF.

This clonotype was seen many times. The rearrangement uses TRBV20-1 and TRBJ2-7; no clear D gene. Deletions cut 5 bases from V and 4 bases from J, with 18 bases between. This CDR3 has 14 amino acids. CDR1 and CDR2 (germline): DFQATT, SNEGSKA (reference sequence). The chain's CDR3 is CSASLRKYDYEQYF. The CDR3 nucleotides are TGCAGTGCTTCCCTTAGAAAGTATGATTACGAGCAGTACTTC.

The chain joins TRBV15 to TRBJ2-7, with 8 nucleotides matching TRBD2. The CDR3 is made up of 15 amino acids. CDR1 and CDR2 from the germline V gene are LNHNV and YYDKDF (reference sequence). V shed 5 bases and J 5 bases; nucleotides not matched to a gene: 11. CDR3 sequence: CATSRKREPVDEQYF. CDR3 coding DNA: TGTGCCACCAGCCGGAAGCGGGAGCCCGTTGACGAGCAGTACTTC.

The chain uses TRBV12-3 or TRBV12-4 and TRBJ1-1; 9 bases agree with TRBD1. V lost 6 bases to trimming and J lost 9 bases; unmatched junction nucleotides: 14. The CDR3 is 15 residues long. CDR3 sequence: CASSRGTGLVGKAFF. The CDR3 nucleotides read TGTGCCAGCAGCCGCGGGACAGGGTTGGTTGGTAAAGCTTTCTTT.

CDR3 sequence (DNA): TGCGCCAGCAGCGCGGGGACAGGGTTTAATGAAAAACTGTTTTTT. Translating it yields CASSAGTGFNEKLFF. The V call is TRBV5-1, the J call TRBJ1-4, with 9 nucleotides matching TRBD1. The CDR3 totals 15 residues. The junction had 5 bases not matched to a gene; V was cut back by 4 bases and J by 4 bases. CDR1 SGHRS and CDR2 YFSETQ come from the germline V gene.

At least ten counts were recorded for this clonotype. The junction and the germline gene differ at one end; a read error may be behind it. The CDR3 DNA follows: TGTGCCAGTAGTTTAGACCTATATACGCAGTATTTT. Its protein is CASSLDLYTQYF. The V call is TRBV19, the J call TRBJ2-3; D remains unclear. The CDR3 consists of 12 residues. The V gene's germline CDR1 is LNHDA and CDR2 SQIVND (reference sequence).

The chain combines TRBV6-2 or TRBV6-3 with TRBJ2-1; either TRBD1 or TRBD2 may supply D (5 bases each). Germline V gives CDR1 MNHEY, CDR2 SVGEGT. V lost 11 bases to trimming and J lost 3 bases, with 20 bases between them. This CDR3 has 15 amino acids. CDR3 sequence: CAAGGVWLGYNEQFF. Here the CDR3 DNA reads TGTGCCGCTGGGGGAGTTTGGTTGGGCTACAATGAGCAGTTCTTC.

This clonotype appeared many times. V is TRBV6-2 or TRBV6-3 and J is TRBJ1-5; D not certain. The CDR3 is 15 amino acids. V gave up 2 bases and J gave up 7 bases, with 15 bases separating them. Germline CDR1 MNHEY, CDR2 SVGEGT. In DNA form, the CDR3 reads TGTGCCAGCAGTTACGGGTCCCATGGGGTCCAGCCCCAGCATTTT. This sequence encodes CASSYGSHGVQPQHF.